This T cell receptor beta chain was recovered during a study of blood T cell repertoires in COVID-19. The CDR3 is 20 amino acids. V shed 5 bases, J shed 2 bases, and the junction held 18 bases outside the gene matches. Germline V gene data show CDR1 as MNHEY and CDR2 as SVGEGT. Assay: immunoSEQ multiplex PCR; the TCRdb copy retains only in-frame clones and omits some. Found here are about 240,000 clones, 75% to 85% of them singletons; the top ten hold around 12%. The sequence derives from a woman aged 55-70 years with active or convalescent COVID-19. The rearrangement uses TRBV6-2 or TRBV6-3 and TRBJ2-3; 11 bases are shared with TRBD2. Sequenced material: peripheral blood. The CDR3 DNA follows: TGTGCCAGCAGTAGTCCCAGATCTAGCGGGGGGCGGACCGCCACAGATACGCAGTATTTT. Its translation: CASSSPRSSGGRTATDTQYF.